These T cell receptor beta chains were read from a single sample in a study of type 1 and type 2 diabetes patients. TCRdb re-analysed the multiplex PCR reads in MiXCR, keeping a single row per CDR3 protein. The data contain more than 250,000 distinct CDR3 sequences, more than 45% of them singletons. Material for sequencing was peripheral blood mononuclear cells (PBMCs). The receptors shown here come from a man between 18 and 29 years old with type 2 diabetes. Both conserved end residues are part of each CDR3. A D gene is named only where the DNA matches it firmly.

v_call: TRBV7-2
d_call: -
cdr3_aa: CAGSPTGRFNQPQHF

v_call: TRBV19
d_call: TRBD1
cdr3_aa: CASTGTGETGELFF

v_call: TRBV29-1
d_call: -
cdr3_aa: CSVGGQGNNQPQHF

v_call: TRBV10-3
d_call: -
cdr3_aa: CATSMAGDGYTF

v_call: TRBV7-8
d_call: -
cdr3_aa: CASSKNSFTTPSTDTQYF

v_call: TRBV13
d_call: -
cdr3_aa: CASSLGSGIYNEQFF

v_call: TRBV20-1
d_call: -
cdr3_aa: CSAEGPPNSPLHF

v_call: TRBV19
d_call: -
cdr3_aa: CASSIDRTEGVNTEAFF

v_call: TRBV6-5
d_call: -
cdr3_aa: CASSVRGSGEQYF

v_call: TRBV12-3/TRBV12-4
d_call: -
cdr3_aa: CASSFVGQMYNEQFF

v_call: TRBV7-9
d_call: -
cdr3_aa: CASSPGQNNEKLFF

v_call: TRBV15
d_call: TRBD1
cdr3_aa: CATSIQGRGHEKLFF

v_call: TRBV2
d_call: TRBD2
cdr3_aa: CASSVPITSGAYDEQFF

v_call: TRBV19
d_call: -
cdr3_aa: CASSITGGSEKLFF

v_call: TRBV6-5
d_call: -
cdr3_aa: CASSYKGSDEKLFF